This T cell receptor beta chain was captured in a study of cytomegalovirus exposure and HLA in healthy donors. Primers: 60 Vbeta forward and 13 Jbeta reverse. In the authors' methods: An analysis that came later counted 77 million or so unique TCR beta chains, approximately 10 million shared. Assay used: immunoSEQ multiplex PCR; TCRdb lists only in-frame clones, some missing. Clonal size and the V and J genes are those of that table, whereas D and trimming came from the DNA. Altogether 150,000 or so clones are present, approximately 88% being singletons, with the ten largest covering around 0.96%. Trimming removed 4 bases at V and 0 bases at J, with 13 bases between. Germline V lookup: CDR1 SQVTM, CDR2 ANQGSEA. This CDR3 is 15 amino acids long. Study-level points and caveats: Presence/absence analysis assumed near-uniform sequencing depth across donors. Earlier analysis yielded a pattern in which most TCR beta V segments were productive about 90% or about 30% of the time. Serostatus for CMV was the only available immune exposure information.

With regard to this clone: Antigen: not known. The same CDR3 can be traced to other DNA sequences in this sample.

The specimen was PBMCs. The sequence was obtained from a man aged 30 to 39 in good health and CMV-seronegative. The V and J genes are TRBV29-1 and TRBJ1-5; D not resolved. Here the CDR3 DNA reads TGCAGCGTTGGGTACCTTGGCCCTAGCAATCAGCCCCAGCATTTT. Its protein product is CSVGYLGPSNQPQHF. Combining the CDR3 with reference TRBV29-1 and TRBJ1-5 gives the whole variable domain SAVISQKPSRDICQRGTSLTIQCQVDSQVTMMFWYRQQPGQSLTLIATANQGSEATYESGFVIDKFPISRPNLTFSTLTVSNMSPEDSSIYLCSVGYLGPSNQPQHFGDGTRLSIL.